This TCR beta chain derives from a study of spatial heterogeneity in lung cancer. TCRdb itself ran the 5' RACE reads through MiXCR, one entry per CDR3 protein. The sample holds 40,000 or so distinct CDR3 sequences, 8% to 11% seen once. Sample time point: blood at routine non-recurrence follow-up after resection. The receptor comes from a female donor with early-stage non-small cell lung cancer. The material was PBMCs, obtained at follow-up.

For the CDR3, the DNA is TGTGCCAGCAGTTTAGGTGGGACAGGGTCTAGGTACGAGCAGTACTTC. Its protein is CASSLGGTGSRYEQYF. V and J are TRBV27 and TRBJ2-7; 9 bases match TRBD1. Germline-derived CDR1 and CDR2 are MNHEY and SMNVEV (reference sequence). V lost 2 bases, J lost 4 bases, and 9 bases stayed unmatched. The length of the CDR3 is 16 residues.